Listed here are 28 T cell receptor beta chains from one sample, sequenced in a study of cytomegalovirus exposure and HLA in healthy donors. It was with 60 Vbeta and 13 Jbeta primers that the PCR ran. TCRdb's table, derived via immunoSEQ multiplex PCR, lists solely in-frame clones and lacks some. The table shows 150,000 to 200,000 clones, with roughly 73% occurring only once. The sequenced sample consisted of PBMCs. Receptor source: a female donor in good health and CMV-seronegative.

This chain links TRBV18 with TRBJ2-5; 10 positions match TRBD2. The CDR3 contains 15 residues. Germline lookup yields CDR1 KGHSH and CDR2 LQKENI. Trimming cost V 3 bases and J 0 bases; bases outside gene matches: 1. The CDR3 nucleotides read TGTGCCAGCTCACCGCTAGCGGGGGACCAAGAGACCCAGTACTTC. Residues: CASSPLAGDQETQYF.

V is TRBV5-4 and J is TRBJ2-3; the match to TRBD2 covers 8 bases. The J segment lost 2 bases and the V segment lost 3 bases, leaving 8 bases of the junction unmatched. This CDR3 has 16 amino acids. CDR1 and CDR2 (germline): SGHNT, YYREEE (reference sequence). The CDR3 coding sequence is TGTGCCAGCAGCTCTGTAGCGGGGTACCCCACAGATACGCAGTATTTT. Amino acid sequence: CASSSVAGYPTDTQYF.

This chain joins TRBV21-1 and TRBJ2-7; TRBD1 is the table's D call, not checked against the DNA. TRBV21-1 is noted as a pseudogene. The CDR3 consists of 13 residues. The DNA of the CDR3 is TGTGCCAGCAGCAAAGGCAGGGGATACGAGCAGTACTTC. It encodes CASSKGRGYEQYF.

In DNA form, the CDR3 reads TGTGCCAGTACGAACGGACTAGTTGGCTACGAGCAGTACTTC. Its translation: CASTNGLVGYEQYF. The rearrangement joins TRBV6-5 to TRBJ2-5; 7 nucleotides align to TRBD2. The tail of the sequence fits TRBJ2-7 better, so the J call may be wrong. The CDR3 totals 14 residues. Germline lookup yields CDR1 MNHEY and CDR2 SVGAGI.

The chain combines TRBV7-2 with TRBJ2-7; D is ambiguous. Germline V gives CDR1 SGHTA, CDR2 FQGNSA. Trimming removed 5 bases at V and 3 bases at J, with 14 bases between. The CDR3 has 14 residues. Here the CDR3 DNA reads TGTGCCAGCAGCCCGCCAAGCCCCCGCTACGAGCAGTACTTC. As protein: CASSPPSPRYEQYF.

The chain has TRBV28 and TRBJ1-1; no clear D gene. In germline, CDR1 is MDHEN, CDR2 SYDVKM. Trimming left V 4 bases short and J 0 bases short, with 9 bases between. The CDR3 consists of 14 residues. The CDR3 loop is CASSSPFMNTEAFF. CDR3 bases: TGTGCCAGCAGTTCCCCCTTTATGAACACTGAAGCTTTCTTT.

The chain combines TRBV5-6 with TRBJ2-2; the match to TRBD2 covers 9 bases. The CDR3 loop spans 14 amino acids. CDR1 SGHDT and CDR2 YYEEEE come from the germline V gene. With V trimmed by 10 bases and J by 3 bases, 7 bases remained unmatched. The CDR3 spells CAGGRGGDTGELFF. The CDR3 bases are TGTGCCGGGGGCCGCGGGGGGGACACCGGGGAGCTGTTTTTT.

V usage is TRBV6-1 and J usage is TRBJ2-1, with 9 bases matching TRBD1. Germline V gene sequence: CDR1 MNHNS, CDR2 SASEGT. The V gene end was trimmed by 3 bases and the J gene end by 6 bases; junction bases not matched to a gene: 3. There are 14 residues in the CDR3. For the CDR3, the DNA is TGTGCCAGCAGTGACAGGGACAGGGCCAATGAGCAGTTCTTC. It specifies CASSDRDRANEQFF.

The CDR3 region is CASSSQGGEETQYF. The CDR3 DNA is TGTGCCAGCAGCTCCCAGGGTGGGGAAGAGACCCAGTACTTC. J is TRBJ2-5 and V is TRBV28; TRBD1 is a possible D gene (5 bases). The V gene's germline CDR1 is MDHEN and CDR2 SYDVKM. This CDR3 comprises 14 residues. V gave up 6 bases and J gave up 3 bases, with 14 bases separating them.

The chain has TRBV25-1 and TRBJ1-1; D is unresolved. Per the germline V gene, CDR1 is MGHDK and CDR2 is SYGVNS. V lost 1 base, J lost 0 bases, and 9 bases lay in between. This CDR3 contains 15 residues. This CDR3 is CASSELEGMNTEAFF. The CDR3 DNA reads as TGTGCCAGCAGTGAATTGGAGGGAATGAACACTGAAGCTTTCTTT.

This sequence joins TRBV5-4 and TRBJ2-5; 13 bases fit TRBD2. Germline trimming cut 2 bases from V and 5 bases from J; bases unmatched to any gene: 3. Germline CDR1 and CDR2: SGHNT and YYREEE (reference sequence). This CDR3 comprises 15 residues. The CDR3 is CASSFGLAGVETQYF. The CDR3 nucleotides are TGTGCCAGCAGCTTTGGACTAGCGGGGGTGGAGACCCAGTACTTC.

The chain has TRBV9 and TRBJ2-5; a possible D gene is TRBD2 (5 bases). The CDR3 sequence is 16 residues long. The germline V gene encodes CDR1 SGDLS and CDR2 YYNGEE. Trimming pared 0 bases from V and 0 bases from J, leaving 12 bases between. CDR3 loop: CASSVGSGGYQETQYF. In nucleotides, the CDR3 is TGTGCCAGCAGCGTAGGGAGCGGTGGGTACCAAGAGACCCAGTACTTC.

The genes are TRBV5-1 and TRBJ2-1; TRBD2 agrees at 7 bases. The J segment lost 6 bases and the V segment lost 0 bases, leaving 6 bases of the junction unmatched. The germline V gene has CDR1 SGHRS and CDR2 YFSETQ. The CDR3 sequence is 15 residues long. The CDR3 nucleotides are TGCGCCAGCAGCTTGGAGGCGGGAGTCCCCAATGAGCAGTTCTTC. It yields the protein CASSLEAGVPNEQFF.

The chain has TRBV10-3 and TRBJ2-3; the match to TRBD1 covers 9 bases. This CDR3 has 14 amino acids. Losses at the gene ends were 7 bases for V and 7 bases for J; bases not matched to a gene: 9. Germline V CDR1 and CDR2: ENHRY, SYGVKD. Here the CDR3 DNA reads TGTGCCATCAACTCGGGACAGGGTCGGAATACGCAGTATTTT. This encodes CAINSGQGRNTQYF.

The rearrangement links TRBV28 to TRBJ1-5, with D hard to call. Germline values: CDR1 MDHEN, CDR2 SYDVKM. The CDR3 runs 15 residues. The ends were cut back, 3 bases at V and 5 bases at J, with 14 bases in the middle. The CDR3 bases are TGTGCCAGCAGTTTCCTTTATGACACCCATCAGCCCCAGCATTTT. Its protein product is CASSFLYDTHQPQHF.

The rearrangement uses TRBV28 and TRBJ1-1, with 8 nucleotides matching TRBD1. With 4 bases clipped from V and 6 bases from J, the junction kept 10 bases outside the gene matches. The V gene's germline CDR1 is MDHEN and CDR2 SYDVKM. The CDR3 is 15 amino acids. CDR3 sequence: CASSSPTGEEAEAFF. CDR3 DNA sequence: TGTGCCAGCAGTTCCCCGACAGGGGAGGAGGCTGAAGCTTTCTTT.

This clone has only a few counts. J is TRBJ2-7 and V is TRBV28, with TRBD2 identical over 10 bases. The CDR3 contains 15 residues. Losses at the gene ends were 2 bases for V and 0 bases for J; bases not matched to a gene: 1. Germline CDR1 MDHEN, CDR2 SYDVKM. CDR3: CASSLRTSGSYEQYF. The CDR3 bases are TGTGCCAGCAGTTTAAGGACTAGCGGCTCCTACGAGCAGTACTTC.

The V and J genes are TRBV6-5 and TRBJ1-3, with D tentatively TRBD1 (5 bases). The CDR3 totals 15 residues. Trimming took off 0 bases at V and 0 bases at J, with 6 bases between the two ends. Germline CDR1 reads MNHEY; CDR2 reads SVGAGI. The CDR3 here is CASSYSGGSGNTIYF. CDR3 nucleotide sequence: TGTGCCAGCAGTTACTCCGGGGGCTCTGGAAACACCATATATTTT.

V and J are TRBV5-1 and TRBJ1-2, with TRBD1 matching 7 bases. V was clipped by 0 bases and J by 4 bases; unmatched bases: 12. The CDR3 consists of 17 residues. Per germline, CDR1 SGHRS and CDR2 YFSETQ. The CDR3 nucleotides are TGCGCCAGCAGCTTGGGGGACAGAGCCTATTCCCCCTATGGCTACACCTTC. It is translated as CASSLGDRAYSPYGYTF.

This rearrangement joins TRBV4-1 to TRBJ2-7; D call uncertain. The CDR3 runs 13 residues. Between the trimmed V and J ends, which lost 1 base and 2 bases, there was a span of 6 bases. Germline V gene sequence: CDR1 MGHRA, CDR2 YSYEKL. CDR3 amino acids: CASSQVLTYEQYF. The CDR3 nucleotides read TGCGCCAGCAGCCAAGTTCTAACCTACGAGCAGTACTTC.

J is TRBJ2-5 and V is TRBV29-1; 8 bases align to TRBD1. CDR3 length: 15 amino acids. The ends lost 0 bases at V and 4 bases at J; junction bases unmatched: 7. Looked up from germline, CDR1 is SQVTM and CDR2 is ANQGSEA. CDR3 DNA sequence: TGCAGCGTTGAAGATTGGACAGGGAATGGAGAGACCCAGTACTTC. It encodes CSVEDWTGNGETQYF.

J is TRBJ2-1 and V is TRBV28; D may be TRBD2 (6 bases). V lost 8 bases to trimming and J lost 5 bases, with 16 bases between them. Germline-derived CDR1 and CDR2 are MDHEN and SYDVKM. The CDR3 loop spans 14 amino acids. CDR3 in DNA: TGTGCCAGCCGACCGGGACTGACAAACAATGAGCAGTTCTTC. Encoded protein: CASRPGLTNNEQFF.

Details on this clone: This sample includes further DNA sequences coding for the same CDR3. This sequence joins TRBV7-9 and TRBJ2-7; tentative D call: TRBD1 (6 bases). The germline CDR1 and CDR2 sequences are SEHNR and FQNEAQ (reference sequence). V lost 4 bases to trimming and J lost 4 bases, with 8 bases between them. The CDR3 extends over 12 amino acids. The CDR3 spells CASSSTGYEQYF. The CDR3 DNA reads TGTGCCAGCAGCTCGACAGGATACGAGCAGTACTTC.

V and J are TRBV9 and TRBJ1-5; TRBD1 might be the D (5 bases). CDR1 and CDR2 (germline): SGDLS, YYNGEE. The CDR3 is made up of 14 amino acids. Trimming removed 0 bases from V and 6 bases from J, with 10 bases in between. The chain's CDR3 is CASSVGDGGQPQHF. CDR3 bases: TGTGCCAGCAGCGTAGGGGACGGGGGTCAGCCCCAGCATTTT.

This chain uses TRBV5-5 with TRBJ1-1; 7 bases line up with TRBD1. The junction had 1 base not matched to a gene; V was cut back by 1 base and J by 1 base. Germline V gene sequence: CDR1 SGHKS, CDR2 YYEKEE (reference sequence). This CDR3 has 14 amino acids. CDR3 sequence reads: CASSLNRGNTEAFF. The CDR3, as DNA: TGTGCCAGCAGCTTGAACAGGGGGAACACTGAAGCTTTCTTT.

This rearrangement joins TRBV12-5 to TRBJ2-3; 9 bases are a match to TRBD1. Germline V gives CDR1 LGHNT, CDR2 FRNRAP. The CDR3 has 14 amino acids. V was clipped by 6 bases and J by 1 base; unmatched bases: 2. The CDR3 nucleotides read TGTGCTAGTGGGGGACAGGGTGGCACAGATACGCAGTATTTT. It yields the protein CASGGQGGTDTQYF. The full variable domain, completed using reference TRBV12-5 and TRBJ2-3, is DARVTQTPRHKVTEMGQEVTMRCQPILGHNTVFWYRQTMMQGLELLAYFRNRAPLDDSGMPKDRFSAEMPDATLATLKIQPSEPRDSAVYFCASGGQGGTDTQYFGPGTRLTVL.

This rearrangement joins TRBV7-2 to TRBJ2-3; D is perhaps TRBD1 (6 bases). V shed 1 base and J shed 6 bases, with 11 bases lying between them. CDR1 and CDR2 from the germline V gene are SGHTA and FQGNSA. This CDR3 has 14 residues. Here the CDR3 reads CASSLDRVVDTQYF. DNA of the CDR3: TGTGCCAGCAGCTTAGACAGGGTTGTGGATACGCAGTATTTT.

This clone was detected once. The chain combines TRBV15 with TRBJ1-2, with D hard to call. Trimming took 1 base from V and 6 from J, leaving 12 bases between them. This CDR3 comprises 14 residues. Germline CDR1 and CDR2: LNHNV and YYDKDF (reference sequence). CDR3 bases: TGTGCCACCAGCAGAGCTTCAAGAGTTGATGGCTACACCTTC. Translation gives CATSRASRVDGYTF.